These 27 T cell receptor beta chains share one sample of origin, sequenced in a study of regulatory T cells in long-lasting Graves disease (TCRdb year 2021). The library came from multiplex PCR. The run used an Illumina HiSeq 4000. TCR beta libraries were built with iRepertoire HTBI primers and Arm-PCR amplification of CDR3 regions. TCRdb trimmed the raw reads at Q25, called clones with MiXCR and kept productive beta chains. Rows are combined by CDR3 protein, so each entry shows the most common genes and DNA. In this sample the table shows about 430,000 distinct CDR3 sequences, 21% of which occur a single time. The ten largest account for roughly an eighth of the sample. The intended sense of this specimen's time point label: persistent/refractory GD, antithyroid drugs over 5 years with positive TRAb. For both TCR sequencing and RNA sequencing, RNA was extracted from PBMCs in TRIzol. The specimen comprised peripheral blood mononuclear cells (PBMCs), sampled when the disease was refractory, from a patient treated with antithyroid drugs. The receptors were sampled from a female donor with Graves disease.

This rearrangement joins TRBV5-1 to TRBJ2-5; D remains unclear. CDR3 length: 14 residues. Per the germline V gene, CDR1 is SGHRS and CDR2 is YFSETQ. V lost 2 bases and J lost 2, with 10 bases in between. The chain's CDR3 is CASSFANKQETQYF. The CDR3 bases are TGCGCCAGCAGCTTCGCGAATAAGCAAGAGACCCAGTACTTC.

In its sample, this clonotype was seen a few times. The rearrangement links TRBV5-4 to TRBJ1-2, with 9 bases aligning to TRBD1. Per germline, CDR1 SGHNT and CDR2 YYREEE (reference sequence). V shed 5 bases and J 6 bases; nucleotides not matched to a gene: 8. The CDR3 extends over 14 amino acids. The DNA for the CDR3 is TGTGCCAGCAGTTCGGACAGGGGTACGCATGGCTACACCTTC. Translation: CASSSDRGTHGYTF.

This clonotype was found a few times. The CDR3 is CASSFQSTDTQYF. The CDR3 nucleotides read TGTGCCAGCAGTTTTCAGAGCACAGATACGCAGTATTTT. V is TRBV28 and J is TRBJ2-3; D ambiguous. CDR1 is MDHEN and CDR2 is SYDVKM in the germline V gene. The CDR3 spans 13 residues. Trimming left V 3 bases short and J 0 bases short, with 4 bases between.

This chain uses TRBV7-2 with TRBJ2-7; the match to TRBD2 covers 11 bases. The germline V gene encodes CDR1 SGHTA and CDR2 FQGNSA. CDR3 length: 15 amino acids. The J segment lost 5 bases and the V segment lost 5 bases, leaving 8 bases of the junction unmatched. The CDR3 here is CASSPTSGSKDEQYF. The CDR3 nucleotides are TGTGCCAGCAGCCCAACTAGCGGGAGCAAGGACGAGCAGTACTTC.

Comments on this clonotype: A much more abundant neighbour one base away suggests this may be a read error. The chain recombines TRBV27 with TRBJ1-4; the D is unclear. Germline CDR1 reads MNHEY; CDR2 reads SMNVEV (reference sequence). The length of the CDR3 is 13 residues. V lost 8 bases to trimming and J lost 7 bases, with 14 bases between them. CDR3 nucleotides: TGTGCCAGCGGTTGGACGGGGAGTGAAAAACTGTTTTTT. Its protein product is CASGWTGSEKLFF.

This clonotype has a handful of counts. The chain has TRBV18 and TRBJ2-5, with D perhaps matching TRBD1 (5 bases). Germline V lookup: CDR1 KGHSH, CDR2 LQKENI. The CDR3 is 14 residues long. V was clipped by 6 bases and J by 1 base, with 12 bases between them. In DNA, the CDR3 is TGTGCCAGCTCGCCGGACACGGGCCAAGAGACCCAGTACTTC. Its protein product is CASSPDTGQETQYF.

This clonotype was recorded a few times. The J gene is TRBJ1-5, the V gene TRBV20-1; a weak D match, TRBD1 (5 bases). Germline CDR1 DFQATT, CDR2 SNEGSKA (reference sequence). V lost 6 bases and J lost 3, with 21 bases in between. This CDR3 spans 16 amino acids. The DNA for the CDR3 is TGCAGTGCCCCTCAGGGTGGATCCGGGCCCAATCAGCCCCAGCATTTT. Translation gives CSAPQGGSGPNQPQHF.

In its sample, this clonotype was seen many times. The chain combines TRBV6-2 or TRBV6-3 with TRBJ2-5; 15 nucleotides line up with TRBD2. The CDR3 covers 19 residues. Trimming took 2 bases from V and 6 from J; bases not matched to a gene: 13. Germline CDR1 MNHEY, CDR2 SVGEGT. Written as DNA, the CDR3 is TGTGCCAGCAGTTACGTAGCCGGGACTAGCGGGAGGAGAGGCAAGACCCAGTACTTC. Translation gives CASSYVAGTSGRRGKTQYF.

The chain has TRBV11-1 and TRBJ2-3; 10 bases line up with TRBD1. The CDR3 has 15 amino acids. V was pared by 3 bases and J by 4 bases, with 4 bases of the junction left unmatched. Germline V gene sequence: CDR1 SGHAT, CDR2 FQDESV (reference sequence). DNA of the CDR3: TGTGCCAGCAGCTTCCGGACAGGGGGTGCAGATACGCAGTATTTT. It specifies CASSFRTGGADTQYF.

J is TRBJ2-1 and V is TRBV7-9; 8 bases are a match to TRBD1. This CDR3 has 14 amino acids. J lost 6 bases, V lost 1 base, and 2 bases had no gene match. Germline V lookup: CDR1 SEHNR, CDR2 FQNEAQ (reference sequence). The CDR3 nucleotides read TGTGCCAGCAGCTTAGGCAGGGGGCCCAATGAGCAGTTCTTC. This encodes CASSLGRGPNEQFF.

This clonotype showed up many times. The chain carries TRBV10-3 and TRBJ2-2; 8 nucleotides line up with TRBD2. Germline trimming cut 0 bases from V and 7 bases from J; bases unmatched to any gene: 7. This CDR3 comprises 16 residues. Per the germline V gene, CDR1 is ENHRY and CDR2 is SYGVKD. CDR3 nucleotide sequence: TGTGCCATCAGTGAGTCAGAAGCGGGAGCAGGCGGGGAGCTGTTTTTT. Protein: CAISESEAGAGGELFF.

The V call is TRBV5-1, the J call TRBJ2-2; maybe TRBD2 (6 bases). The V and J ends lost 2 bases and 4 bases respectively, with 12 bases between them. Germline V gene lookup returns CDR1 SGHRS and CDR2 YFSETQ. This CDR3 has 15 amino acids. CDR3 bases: TGCGCCAGCAGCTTTTGGGGAGGAGGCACCGGGGAGCTGTTTTTT. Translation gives CASSFWGGGTGELFF.

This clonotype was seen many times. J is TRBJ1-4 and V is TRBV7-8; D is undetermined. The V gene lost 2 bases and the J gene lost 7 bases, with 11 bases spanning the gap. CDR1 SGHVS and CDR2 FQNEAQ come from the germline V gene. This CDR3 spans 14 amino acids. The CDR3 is CASSLRSGVEKLFF. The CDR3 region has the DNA TGTGCCAGCAGCTTAAGGTCCGGTGTTGAAAAACTGTTTTTT.

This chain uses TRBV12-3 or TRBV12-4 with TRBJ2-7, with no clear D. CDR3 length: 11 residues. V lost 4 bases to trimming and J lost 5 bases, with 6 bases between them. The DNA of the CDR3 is TGTGCCAGCAGTTCGATCCACGAGCAGTACTTC. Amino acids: CASSSIHEQYF.

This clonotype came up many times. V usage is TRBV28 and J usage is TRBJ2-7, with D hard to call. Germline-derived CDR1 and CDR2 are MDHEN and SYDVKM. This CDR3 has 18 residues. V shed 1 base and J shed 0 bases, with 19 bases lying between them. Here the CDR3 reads CASSLLGPLAGRSYEQYF. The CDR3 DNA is TGTGCCAGCAGTTTATTAGGCCCCTTGGCAGGCCGCTCCTACGAGCAGTACTTC.

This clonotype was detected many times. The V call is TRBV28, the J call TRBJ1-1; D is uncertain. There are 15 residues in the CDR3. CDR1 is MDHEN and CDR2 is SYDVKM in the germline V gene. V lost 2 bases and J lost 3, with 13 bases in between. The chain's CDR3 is CASSLIPPPHTEAFF. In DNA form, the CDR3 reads TGTGCCAGCAGTTTAATCCCCCCCCCCCACACTGAAGCTTTCTTT.

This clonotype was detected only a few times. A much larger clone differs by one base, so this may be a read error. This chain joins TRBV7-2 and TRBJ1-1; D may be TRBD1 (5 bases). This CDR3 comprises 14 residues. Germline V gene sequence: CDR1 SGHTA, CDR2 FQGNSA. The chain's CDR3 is CAGSPGPMNTEAFF. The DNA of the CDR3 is TGTGCCGGCAGCCCGGGACCGATGAACACTGAAGCTTTCTTT.

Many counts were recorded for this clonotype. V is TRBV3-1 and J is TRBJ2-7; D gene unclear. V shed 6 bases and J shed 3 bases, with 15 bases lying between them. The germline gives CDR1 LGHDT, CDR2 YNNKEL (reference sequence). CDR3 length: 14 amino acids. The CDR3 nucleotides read TGTGCCAGCAGTCCCTGGGGTTCGAGCTACGAGCAGTACTTC. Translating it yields CASSPWGSSYEQYF.

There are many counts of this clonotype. The CDR3 region has the DNA TGTGCCAGCAGTTACCCTATCACGGGAACGGACGAGCAGTACTTC. It is translated as CASSYPITGTDEQYF. The chain combines TRBV27 with TRBJ2-7, with D possibly being TRBD2 (5 bases). Germline CDR1 MNHEY, CDR2 SMNVEV (reference sequence). The germline V and J ends were trimmed by 4 bases and 5 bases, with 18 bases remaining between them. This CDR3 is 15 amino acids long.

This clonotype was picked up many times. In nucleotides, the CDR3 is TGTGCCAGCAGTGGGGAAACCTACGAGCAGTACTTC. Its protein is CASSGETYEQYF. The chain links TRBV2 to TRBJ2-7; D is undetermined. This CDR3 is 12 amino acids long. Germline V gene sequence: CDR1 SNHLY, CDR2 FYNNEI. Trimming took off 4 bases at V and 2 bases at J, with 6 bases between the two ends.

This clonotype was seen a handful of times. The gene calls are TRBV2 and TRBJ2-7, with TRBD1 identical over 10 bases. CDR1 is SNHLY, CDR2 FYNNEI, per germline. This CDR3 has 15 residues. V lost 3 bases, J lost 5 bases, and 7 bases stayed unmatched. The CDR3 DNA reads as TGTGCCAGCAGTGAGGGGGGACAGGGGCTGGACGAGCAGTACTTC. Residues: CASSEGGQGLDEQYF. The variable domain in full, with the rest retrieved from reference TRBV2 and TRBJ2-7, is EPEVTQTPSHQVTQMGQEVILRCVPISNHLYFYWYRQILGQKVEFLVSFYNNEISEKSEIFDDQFSVERPDGSNFTLKIRSTKLEDSAMYFCASSEGGQGLDEQYFGPGTRLTVT.

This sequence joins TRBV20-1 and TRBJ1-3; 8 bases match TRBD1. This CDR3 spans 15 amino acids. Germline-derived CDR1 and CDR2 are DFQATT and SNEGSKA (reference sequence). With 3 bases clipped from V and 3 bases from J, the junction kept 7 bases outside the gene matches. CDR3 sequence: CSARTGVTGGNTIYF. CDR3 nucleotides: TGCAGTGCTAGGACAGGGGTGACGGGTGGAAACACCATATATTTT.

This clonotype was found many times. CDR3: CASSDWAVEKLFF. The CDR3 region has the DNA TGTGCCAGCAGTGATTGGGCAGTAGAAAAACTGTTTTTT. The V and J genes are TRBV2 and TRBJ1-4; D gene unclear. CDR1 is SNHLY and CDR2 is FYNNEI in the germline V gene. The CDR3 sequence is 13 residues long. Trimming removed 3 bases from V and 8 bases from J, with 10 bases in between.

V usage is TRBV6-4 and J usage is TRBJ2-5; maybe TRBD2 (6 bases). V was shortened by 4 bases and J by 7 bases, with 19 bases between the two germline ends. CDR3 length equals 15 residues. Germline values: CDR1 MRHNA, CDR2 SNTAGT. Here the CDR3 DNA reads TGTGCCAGCAGTGTGGGGCAGGGAGGAGGAGGGACCCAGTACTTC. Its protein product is CASSVGQGGGGTQYF.

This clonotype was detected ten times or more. Here the CDR3 reads CASSVYGGGSQTQYF. In DNA form, the CDR3 reads TGTGCCAGCAGCGTATACGGCGGGGGTTCCCAGACCCAGTACTTC. The V call is TRBV9, the J call TRBJ2-5, with TRBD2 matching over 7 bases. The V segment lost 1 base and the J segment 6 bases; nucleotides outside the gene matches: 9. Germline V gives CDR1 SGDLS, CDR2 YYNGEE. This CDR3 is 15 amino acids long.

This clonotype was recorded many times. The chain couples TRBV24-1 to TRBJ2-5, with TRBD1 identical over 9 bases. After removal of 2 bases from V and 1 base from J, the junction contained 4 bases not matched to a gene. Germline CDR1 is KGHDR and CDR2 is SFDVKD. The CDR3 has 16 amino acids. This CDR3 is CATSDWGTGPQETQYF. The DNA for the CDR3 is TGTGCCACCAGTGATTGGGGGACAGGGCCCCAAGAGACCCAGTACTTC.

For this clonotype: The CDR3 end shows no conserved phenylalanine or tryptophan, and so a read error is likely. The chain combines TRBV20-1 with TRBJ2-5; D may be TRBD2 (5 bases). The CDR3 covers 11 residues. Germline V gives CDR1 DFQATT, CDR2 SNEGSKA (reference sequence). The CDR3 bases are TGCAGCCGGGAACACCAAGAGACCCAGTACCTC. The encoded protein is CSREHQETQYL.